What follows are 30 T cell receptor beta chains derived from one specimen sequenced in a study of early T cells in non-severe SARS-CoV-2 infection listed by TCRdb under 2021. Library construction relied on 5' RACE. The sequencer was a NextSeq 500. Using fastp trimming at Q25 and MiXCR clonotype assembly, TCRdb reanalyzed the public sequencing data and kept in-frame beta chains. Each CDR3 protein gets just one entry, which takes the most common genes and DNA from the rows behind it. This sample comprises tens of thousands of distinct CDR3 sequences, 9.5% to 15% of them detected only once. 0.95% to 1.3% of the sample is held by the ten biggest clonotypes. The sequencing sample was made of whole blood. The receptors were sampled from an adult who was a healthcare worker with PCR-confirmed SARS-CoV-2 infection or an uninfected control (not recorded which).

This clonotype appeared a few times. Written as DNA, the CDR3 is TGCGCCAGCAGCCAAGATCTGAGCGGGAGCGCGGCCGGGGAGCTGTTTTTT. Amino acid sequence: CASSQDLSGSAAGELFF. The chain combines TRBV4-3 with TRBJ2-2; 8 nucleotides match TRBD2. Trimming at V came to 0 bases and at J to 6 bases, leaving 9 bases not matched to a gene. Germline CDR1 LGHNA, CDR2 YSLEER. The CDR3 is 17 amino acids.

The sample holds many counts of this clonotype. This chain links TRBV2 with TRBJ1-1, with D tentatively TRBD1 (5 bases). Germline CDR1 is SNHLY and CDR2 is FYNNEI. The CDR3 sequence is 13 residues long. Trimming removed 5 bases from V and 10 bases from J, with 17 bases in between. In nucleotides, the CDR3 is TGTGCCAGCAGTCCCAGGGAGAGGGCCGGAGCTTTCTTT. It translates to CASSPRERAGAFF.

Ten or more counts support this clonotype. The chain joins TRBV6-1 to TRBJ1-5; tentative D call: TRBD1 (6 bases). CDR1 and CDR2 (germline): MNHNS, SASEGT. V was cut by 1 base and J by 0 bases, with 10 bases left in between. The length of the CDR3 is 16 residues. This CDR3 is CASSEGDNYSNQPQHF. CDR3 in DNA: TGTGCCAGCAGTGAAGGGGACAACTATAGCAATCAGCCCCAGCATTTT.

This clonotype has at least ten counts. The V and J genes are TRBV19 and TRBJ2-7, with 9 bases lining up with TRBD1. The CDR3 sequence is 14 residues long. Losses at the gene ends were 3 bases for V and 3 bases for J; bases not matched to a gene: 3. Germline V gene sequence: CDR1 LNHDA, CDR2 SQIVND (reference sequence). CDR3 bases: TGTGCCAGTAGTATTACAGGGGGCATCTACGAGCAGTACTTC. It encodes CASSITGGIYEQYF. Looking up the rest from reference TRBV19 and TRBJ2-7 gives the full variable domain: DGGITQSPKYLFRKEGQNVTLSCEQNLNHDAMYWYRQDPGQGLRLIYYSQIVNDFQKGDIAEGYSVSREKKESFPLTVTSAQKNPTAFYLCASSITGGIYEQYFGPGTRLTVT.

The CDR3 bases are TGCAGTGCTAGAGCGGGGTTTGGGGCCTACGAGCAGTACTTC. It specifies CSARAGFGAYEQYF. V usage is TRBV20-1 and J usage is TRBJ2-7; D may be TRBD2 (5 bases). The CDR3 extends over 14 amino acids. Trimming removed 1 base from V and 2 bases from J, with 12 bases in between. In germline, CDR1 is DFQATT, CDR2 SNEGSKA (reference sequence).

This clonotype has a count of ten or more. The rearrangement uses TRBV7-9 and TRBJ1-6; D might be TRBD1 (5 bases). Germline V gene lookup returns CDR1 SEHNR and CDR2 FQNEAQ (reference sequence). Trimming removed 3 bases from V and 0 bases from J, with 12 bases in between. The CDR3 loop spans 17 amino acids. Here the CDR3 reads CASSFGRVSSYNSPLHF. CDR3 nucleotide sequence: TGTGCCAGCAGCTTCGGCAGGGTGAGCTCCTATAATTCACCCCTCCACTTT.

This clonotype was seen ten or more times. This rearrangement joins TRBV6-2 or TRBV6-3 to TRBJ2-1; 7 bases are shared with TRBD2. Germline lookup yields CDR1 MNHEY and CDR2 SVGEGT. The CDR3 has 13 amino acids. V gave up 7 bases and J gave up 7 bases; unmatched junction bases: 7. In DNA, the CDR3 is TGTGCCAGCATAGAAGCGGGACGAAATGAGCAGTTCTTC. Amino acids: CASIEAGRNEQFF.

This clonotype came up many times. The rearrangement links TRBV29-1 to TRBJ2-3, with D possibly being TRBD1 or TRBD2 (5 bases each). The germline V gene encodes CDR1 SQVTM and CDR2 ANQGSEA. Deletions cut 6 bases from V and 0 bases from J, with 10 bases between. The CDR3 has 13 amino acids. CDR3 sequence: CSVARDSTDTQYF. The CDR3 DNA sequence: TGCAGCGTCGCCAGGGACAGCACAGATACGCAGTATTTT.

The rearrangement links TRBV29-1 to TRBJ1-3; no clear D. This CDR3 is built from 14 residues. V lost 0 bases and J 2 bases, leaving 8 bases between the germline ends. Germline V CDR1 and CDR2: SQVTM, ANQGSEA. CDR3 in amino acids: CSVEDPTPGNTIYF. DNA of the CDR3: TGCAGCGTTGAAGACCCCACTCCTGGAAACACCATATATTTT.

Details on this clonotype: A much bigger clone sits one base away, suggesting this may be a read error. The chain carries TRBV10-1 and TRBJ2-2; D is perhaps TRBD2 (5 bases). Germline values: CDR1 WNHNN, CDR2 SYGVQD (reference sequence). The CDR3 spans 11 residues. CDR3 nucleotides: TGCGCCAGCTCTCACACCGGGGAGCTGGTTTTT. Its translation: CASSHTGELVF.

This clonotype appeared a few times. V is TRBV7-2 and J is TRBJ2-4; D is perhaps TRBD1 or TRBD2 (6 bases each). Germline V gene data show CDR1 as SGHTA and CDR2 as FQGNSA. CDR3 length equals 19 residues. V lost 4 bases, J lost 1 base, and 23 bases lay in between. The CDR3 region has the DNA TGTGCCAGCAGCTCCAGAGGGGGGTCAGGGTCGGTCGCCAAAAACATTCAGTACTTC. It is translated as CASSSRGGSGSVAKNIQYF.

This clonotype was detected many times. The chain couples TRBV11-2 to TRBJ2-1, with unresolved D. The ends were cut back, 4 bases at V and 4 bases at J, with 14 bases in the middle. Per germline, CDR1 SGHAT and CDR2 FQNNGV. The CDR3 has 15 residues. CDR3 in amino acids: CASSSIRLQYNEQFF. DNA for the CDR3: TGTGCCAGCAGCTCCATAAGACTCCAATACAATGAGCAGTTCTTC. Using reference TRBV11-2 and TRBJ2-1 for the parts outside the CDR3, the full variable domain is EAGVAQSPRYKIIEKRQSVAFWCNPISGHATLYWYQQILGQGPKLLIQFQNNGVVDDSQLPKDRFSAERLKGVDSTLKIQPAKLEDSAVYLCASSSIRLQYNEQFFGPGTRLTVL.

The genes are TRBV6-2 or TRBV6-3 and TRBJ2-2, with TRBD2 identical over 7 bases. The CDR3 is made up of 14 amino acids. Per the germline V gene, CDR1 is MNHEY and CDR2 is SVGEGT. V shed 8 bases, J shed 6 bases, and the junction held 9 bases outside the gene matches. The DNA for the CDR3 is TGTGCCAGCTCCAGCGGGGAGAGGGCCGGGGAGCTGTTTTTT. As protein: CASSSGERAGELFF.

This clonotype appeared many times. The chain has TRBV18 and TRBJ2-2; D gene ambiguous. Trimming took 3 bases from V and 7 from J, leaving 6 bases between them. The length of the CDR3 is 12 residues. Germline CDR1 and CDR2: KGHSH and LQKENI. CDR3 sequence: CASSPPGGELFF. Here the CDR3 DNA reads TGTGCCAGCTCACCCCCCGGCGGGGAGCTGTTTTTT.

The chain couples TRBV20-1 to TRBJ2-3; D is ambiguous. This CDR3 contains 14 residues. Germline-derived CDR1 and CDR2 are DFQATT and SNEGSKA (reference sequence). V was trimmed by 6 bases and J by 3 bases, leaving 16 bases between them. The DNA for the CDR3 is TGCAGTGCAAACGACCCGACCTCGACAGATACGCAGTATTTT. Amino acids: CSANDPTSTDTQYF.

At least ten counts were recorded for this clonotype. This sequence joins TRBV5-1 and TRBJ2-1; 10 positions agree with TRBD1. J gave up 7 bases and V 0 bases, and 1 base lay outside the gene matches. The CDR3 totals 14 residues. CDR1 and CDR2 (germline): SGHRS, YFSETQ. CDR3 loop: CASSLEDRGNEQFF. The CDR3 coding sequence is TGCGCCAGCAGCTTGGAGGACAGGGGGAATGAGCAGTTCTTC.

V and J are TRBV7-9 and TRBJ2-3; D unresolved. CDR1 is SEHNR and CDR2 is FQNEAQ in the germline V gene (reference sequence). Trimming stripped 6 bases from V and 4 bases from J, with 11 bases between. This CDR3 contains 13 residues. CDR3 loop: CASRTPGADTQYF. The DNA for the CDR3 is TGTGCCAGCAGGACACCCGGAGCAGATACGCAGTATTTT.

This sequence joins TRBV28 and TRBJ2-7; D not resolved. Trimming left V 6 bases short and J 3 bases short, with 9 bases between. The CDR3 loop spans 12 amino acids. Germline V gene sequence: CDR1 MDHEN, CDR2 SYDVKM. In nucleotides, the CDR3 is TGTGCCAGCAGCCGAAACCGCTACGAGCAGTACTTC. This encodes CASSRNRYEQYF.

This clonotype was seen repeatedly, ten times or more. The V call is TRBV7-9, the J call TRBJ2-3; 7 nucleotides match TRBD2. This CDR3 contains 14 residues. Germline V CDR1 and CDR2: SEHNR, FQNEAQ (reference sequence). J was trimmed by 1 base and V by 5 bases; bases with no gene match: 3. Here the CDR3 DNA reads TGTGCCAGCAGCCGAAGCGGGGGCACAGATACGCAGTATTTT. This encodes CASSRSGGTDTQYF.

The CDR3 loop reads CSVRRQSNSYNEQFF. Here the CDR3 DNA reads TGCAGCGTGCGACGACAGTCTAACTCCTACAATGAGCAGTTCTTC. The chain couples TRBV29-1 to TRBJ2-1; TRBD1 is a possible D gene (5 bases). This CDR3 contains 15 residues. Trimming took 6 bases from V and 0 from J, leaving 15 bases between them. Germline V gene data show CDR1 as SQVTM and CDR2 as ANQGSEA.

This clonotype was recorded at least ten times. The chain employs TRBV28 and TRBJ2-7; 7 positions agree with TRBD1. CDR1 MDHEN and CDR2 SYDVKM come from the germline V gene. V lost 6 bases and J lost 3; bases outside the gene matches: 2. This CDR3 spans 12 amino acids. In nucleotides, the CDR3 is TGTGCCAGCAGCACAGGGGTCTACGAGCAGTACTTC. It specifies CASSTGVYEQYF.

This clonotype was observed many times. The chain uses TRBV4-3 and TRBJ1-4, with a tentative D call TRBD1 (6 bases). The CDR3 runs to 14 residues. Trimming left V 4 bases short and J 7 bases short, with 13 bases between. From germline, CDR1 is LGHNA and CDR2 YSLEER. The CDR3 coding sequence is TGCGCCAGCAGCCTAGTCGGGGGCGGTGAAAAACTGTTTTTT. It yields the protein CASSLVGGGEKLFF.

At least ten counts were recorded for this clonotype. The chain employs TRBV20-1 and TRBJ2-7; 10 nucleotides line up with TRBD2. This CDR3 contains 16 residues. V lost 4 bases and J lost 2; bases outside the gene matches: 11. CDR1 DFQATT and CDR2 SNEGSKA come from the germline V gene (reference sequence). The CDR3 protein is CSANDGGLAATYEQYF. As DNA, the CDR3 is TGCAGTGCTAACGACGGCGGACTAGCGGCGACCTACGAGCAGTACTTC.

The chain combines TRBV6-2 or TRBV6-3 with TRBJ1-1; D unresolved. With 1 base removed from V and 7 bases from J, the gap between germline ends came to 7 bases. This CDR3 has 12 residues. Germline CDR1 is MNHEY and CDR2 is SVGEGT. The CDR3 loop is CASSYFGGEAFF. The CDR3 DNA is TGTGCCAGCAGTTACTTTGGTGGTGAAGCTTTCTTT.

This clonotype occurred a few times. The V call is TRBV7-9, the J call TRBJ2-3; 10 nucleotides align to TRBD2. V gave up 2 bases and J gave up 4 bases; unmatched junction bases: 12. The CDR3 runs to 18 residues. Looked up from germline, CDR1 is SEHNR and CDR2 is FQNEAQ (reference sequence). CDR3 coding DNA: TGTGCCAGCAGCTTATCAGAAGGGACTAGCGAAATATCAGATACGCAGTATTTT. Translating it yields CASSLSEGTSEISDTQYF.

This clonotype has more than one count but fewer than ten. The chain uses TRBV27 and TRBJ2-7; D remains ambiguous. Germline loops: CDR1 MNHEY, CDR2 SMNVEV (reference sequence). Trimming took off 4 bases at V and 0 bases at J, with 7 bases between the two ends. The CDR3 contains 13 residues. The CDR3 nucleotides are TGTGCCAGCAGTTGGGGTAGCTCCTACGAGCAGTACTTC. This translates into CASSWGSSYEQYF.

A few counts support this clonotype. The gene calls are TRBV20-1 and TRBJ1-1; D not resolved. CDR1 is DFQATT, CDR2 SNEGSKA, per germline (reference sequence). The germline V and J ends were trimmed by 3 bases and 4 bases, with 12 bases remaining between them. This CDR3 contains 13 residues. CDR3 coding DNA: TGCAGTGCTAGTCAGCCAGAGGGCACTGAAGCTTTCTTT. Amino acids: CSASQPEGTEAFF.

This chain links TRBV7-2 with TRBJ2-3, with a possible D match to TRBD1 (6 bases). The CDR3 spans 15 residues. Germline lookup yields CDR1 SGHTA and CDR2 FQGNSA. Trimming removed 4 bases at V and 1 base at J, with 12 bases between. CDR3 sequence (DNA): TGTGCCAGCAGCTCAAACAGGGTGGGCACAGATACGCAGTATTTT. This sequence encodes CASSSNRVGTDTQYF.

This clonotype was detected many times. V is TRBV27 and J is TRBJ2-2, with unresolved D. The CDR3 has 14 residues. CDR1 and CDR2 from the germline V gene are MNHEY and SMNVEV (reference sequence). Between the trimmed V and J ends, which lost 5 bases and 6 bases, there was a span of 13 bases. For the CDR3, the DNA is TGTGCCAGCAGTCCCCGAAGTGGGGCCGGGGAGCTGTTTTTT. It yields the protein CASSPRSGAGELFF.

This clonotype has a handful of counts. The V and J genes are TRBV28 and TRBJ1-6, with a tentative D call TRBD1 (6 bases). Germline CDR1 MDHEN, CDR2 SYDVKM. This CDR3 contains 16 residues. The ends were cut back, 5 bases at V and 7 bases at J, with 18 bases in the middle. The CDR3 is CASSTVTGTLNSPLHF. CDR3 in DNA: TGTGCCAGCAGTACTGTCACCGGGACACTCAATTCACCCCTCCACTTT.